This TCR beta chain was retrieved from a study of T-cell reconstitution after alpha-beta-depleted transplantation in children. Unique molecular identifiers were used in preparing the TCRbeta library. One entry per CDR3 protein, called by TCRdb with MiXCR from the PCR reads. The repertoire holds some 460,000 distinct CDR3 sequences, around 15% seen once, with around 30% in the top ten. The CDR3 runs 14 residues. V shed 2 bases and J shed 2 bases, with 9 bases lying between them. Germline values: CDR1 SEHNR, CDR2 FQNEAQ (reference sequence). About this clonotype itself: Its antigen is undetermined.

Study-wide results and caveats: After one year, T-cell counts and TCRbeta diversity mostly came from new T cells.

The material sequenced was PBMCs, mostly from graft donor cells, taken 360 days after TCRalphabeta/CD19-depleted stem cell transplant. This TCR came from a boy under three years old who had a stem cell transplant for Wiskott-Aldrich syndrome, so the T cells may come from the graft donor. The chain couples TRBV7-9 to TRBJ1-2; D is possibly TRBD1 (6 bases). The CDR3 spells CASSLRTANYGYTF. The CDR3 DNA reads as TGTGCCAGCAGCTTACGGACAGCGAACTATGGCTACACCTTC. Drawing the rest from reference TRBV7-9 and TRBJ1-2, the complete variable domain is DTGVSQNPRHKITKRGQNVTFRCDPISEHNRLYWYRQTLGQGPEFLTYFQNEAQLEKSRLLSDRFSAERPKGSFSTLEIQRTEQGDSAMYLCASSLRTANYGYTFGSGTRLTVV.